The 27 T cell receptor beta chains below come from one sample, sequenced in a study of blood T cell repertoires in COVID-19. Clones were sequenced by immunoSEQ multiplex PCR, and TCRdb holds only the in-frame ones, with some missing. The profile shows a few hundred thousand clones, around 87% of them singletons. Sequenced material: PBMCs or T cells enriched from blood (not recorded which). The receptors stem from a man aged 25 to 40 who had been exposed to COVID-19.

The rearrangement uses TRBV5-4 and TRBJ1-6; 7 bases match TRBD1. Germline CDR1 SGHNT, CDR2 YYREEE (reference sequence). The length of the CDR3 is 15 residues. V lost 0 bases to trimming and J lost 10 bases; unmatched junction nucleotides: 7. The CDR3 region is CASSLDRGQASPLHF. The CDR3 DNA follows: TGTGCCAGCAGCTTGGATAGGGGGCAAGCATCACCCCTCCACTTT.

CDR3 sequence reads: CATSRQAGGQETQYF. For the CDR3, the DNA is TGTGCCACCAGCAGGCAGGCGGGGGGCCAAGAGACCCAGTACTTC. The chain employs TRBV15 and TRBJ2-5, with 8 bases fitting TRBD2. This CDR3 spans 15 amino acids. Germline V lookup: CDR1 LNHNV, CDR2 YYDKDF (reference sequence). With 3 bases clipped from V and 1 base from J, the junction kept 4 bases outside the gene matches.

This chain connects TRBV19 to TRBJ2-7; tentatively, D is TRBD2 (6 bases). Trimming took off 2 bases at V and 6 bases at J, with 14 bases between the two ends. The CDR3 is 14 residues long. The V gene's germline CDR1 is LNHDA and CDR2 SQIVND (reference sequence). The CDR3 DNA follows: TGTGCCAGTAGTATAAGGTTCAGGGAGGCCGAGCAGTACTTC. This codes for CASSIRFREAEQYF.

A single count supports this clone. The chain has TRBV9 and TRBJ2-5; D is perhaps TRBD2 (6 bases). The CDR3 loop spans 13 amino acids. Germline assignment: CDR1 SGDLS and CDR2 YYNGEE. V was cut by 2 bases and J by 3 bases, with 8 bases left in between. The CDR3 DNA follows: TGTGCCAGCAGCGTGGCTAGCGAAGAGACCCAGTACTTC. It codes for CASSVASEETQYF.

The chain employs TRBV4-3 and TRBJ2-3; tentatively, D is TRBD2 (6 bases). Trimming shortened V by 3 bases and J by 7 bases, and 11 bases separated the two germline ends. Germline V gene sequence: CDR1 LGHNA, CDR2 YSLEER. This CDR3 comprises 13 residues. This chain's CDR3 is CASSQSRGNTQYF. The CDR3 bases are TGCGCCAGCAGCCAGTCTCGGGGGAATACGCAGTATTTT.

This clone was seen a handful of times. The chain employs TRBV18 and TRBJ1-2; D call uncertain. The germline V gene has CDR1 KGHSH and CDR2 LQKENI. CDR3 length: 11 amino acids. V was shortened by 7 bases and J by 4 bases, with 7 bases between the two germline ends. Here the CDR3 DNA reads TGTGCCAGCTATTCTTCCTATGGCTACACCTTC. This encodes CASYSSYGYTF.

The CDR3 nucleotides are TGCGCCAGCAGCTTCCCGGGACAGATCACAGATACGCAGTATTTT. This translates into CASSFPGQITDTQYF. V usage is TRBV5-1 and J usage is TRBJ2-3; the match to TRBD1 covers 7 bases. With V trimmed by 2 bases and J by 2 bases, 5 bases remained unmatched. The CDR3 loop spans 15 amino acids. Germline V gives CDR1 SGHRS, CDR2 YFSETQ.

The J gene is TRBJ2-7, the V gene TRBV7-2; TRBD2 agrees at 8 bases. From germline, CDR1 is SGHTA and CDR2 FQGNSA. J was trimmed by 0 bases and V by 1 base; bases with no gene match: 5. This CDR3 is built from 16 residues. The CDR3 DNA reads as TGTGCCAGCAGCTTAGATAGCGGGGCGAGCTCCTACGAGCAGTACTTC. Amino acids: CASSLDSGASSYEQYF.

The J gene is TRBJ1-6, the V gene TRBV5-6; 10 positions match TRBD1. The CDR3 has 16 residues. After removal of 1 base from V and 10 bases from J, the junction contained 8 bases not matched to a gene. The germline V gene has CDR1 SGHDT and CDR2 YYEEEE. The CDR3 coding sequence is TGTGCCAGCAGCTTGTATGCAAGGACAGGGGGATCACCCCTCCACTTT. Translation: CASSLYARTGGSPLHF.

This chain connects TRBV19 to TRBJ1-2; 7 bases agree with TRBD1. CDR3 length: 16 residues. CDR1 and CDR2 from the germline V gene are LNHDA and SQIVND (reference sequence). V was clipped by 2 bases and J by 5 bases; unmatched bases: 11. CDR3 nucleotides: TGTGCCAGTAGTATATCGGGACAGAATTCCCCTTATGGCTACACCTTC. As protein: CASSISGQNSPYGYTF.

The V gene is TRBV9, the J gene TRBJ2-6; D call uncertain. The CDR3 spans 17 residues. Germline V gives CDR1 SGDLS, CDR2 YYNGEE. The V gene lost 0 bases and the J gene lost 2 bases, with 12 bases spanning the gap. CDR3 protein: CASSVDPQYPGANVLTF. The DNA of the CDR3 is TGTGCCAGCAGCGTAGACCCCCAGTATCCTGGGGCCAACGTCCTGACTTTC.

This chain connects TRBV4-2 to TRBJ2-1, with 8 bases lining up with TRBD2. J was trimmed by 2 bases and V by 5 bases; bases with no gene match: 5. This CDR3 region has 15 residues. CDR1 is LGHNA, CDR2 YNFKEQ, per germline. The CDR3 region is CASSDSGETYNEQFF. CDR3 coding DNA: TGTGCCAGCAGCGATAGCGGGGAAACCTACAATGAGCAGTTCTTC.

The chain couples TRBV7-9 to TRBJ2-2, with D possibly being TRBD2 (5 bases). Germline V gene lookup returns CDR1 SEHNR and CDR2 FQNEAQ (reference sequence). The CDR3 has 14 amino acids. V lost 6 bases and J 1 base, leaving 9 bases between the germline ends. The CDR3 protein is CASSGRLNTGELFF. Here the CDR3 DNA reads TGTGCCAGCAGTGGGAGACTGAACACCGGGGAGCTGTTTTTT.

This clone showed up just once. The chain couples TRBV4-3 to TRBJ2-2; TRBD1 aligns across 8 bases. From germline, CDR1 is LGHNA and CDR2 YSLEER. This CDR3 contains 17 residues. Trimming took 0 bases from V and 5 from J; bases not matched to a gene: 8. The CDR3 bases are TGCGCCAGCAGCCAAGATCAATTAACAGGGGGGACCGGGGAGCTGTTTTTT. This gives the protein CASSQDQLTGGTGELFF.

The gene calls are TRBV6-5 and TRBJ1-1; unclear D gene. Germline values: CDR1 MNHEY, CDR2 SVGAGI. Trimming took 6 bases from V and 5 from J, leaving 19 bases between them. The CDR3 is 15 residues long. The CDR3 DNA follows: TGTGCCAGCAGAGCCTTATGGAGCCCTGGGACTGAAGCTTTCTTT. Translating gives CASRALWSPGTEAFF.

The J gene is TRBJ1-3, the V gene TRBV5-1; 7 bases line up with TRBD1. V trimming: 4 bases; J trimming: 0 bases; junction bases outside the gene matches: 4. The CDR3 contains 15 residues. The germline V gene has CDR1 SGHRS and CDR2 YFSETQ. The CDR3 sequence: CASSRDSFSGNTIYF. The CDR3 DNA follows: TGCGCCAGCAGCCGGGACAGCTTCTCTGGAAACACCATATATTTT.

The chain recombines TRBV9 with TRBJ2-4; no definite D call. The CDR3 covers 12 residues. The ends were cut back, 2 bases at V and 2 bases at J, with 2 bases in the middle. Germline loops: CDR1 SGDLS, CDR2 YYNGEE. CDR3 amino acids: CASSVSKNIQYF. The CDR3 DNA follows: TGTGCCAGCAGCGTCTCCAAAAACATTCAGTACTTC.

The genes are TRBV7-2 and TRBJ1-2, with D perhaps matching TRBD1 (6 bases). V shed 5 bases and J shed 2 bases, with 12 bases lying between them. From germline, CDR1 is SGHTA and CDR2 FQGNSA. The CDR3 has 14 residues. CDR3 in DNA: TGTGCCAGCAGCCCGGACGGACAGAACTATGGCTACACCTTC. It codes for CASSPDGQNYGYTF.

The table lists this clone with a count of one. The chain has TRBV6-6 and TRBJ1-1; 9 bases map to TRBD1. Germline CDR1 reads MNHNY; CDR2 reads SVGAGI (reference sequence). The V segment lost 5 bases and the J segment 4 bases; nucleotides outside the gene matches: 14. The CDR3 totals 17 residues. CDR3 amino acids: CASSLTGGIGGSTEAFF. For the CDR3, the DNA is TGTGCCAGCAGTCTGACAGGGGGGATTGGGGGAAGCACTGAAGCTTTCTTT.

The chain recombines TRBV3-1 (or the pseudogene TRBV3-2) with TRBJ1-3, with D maybe TRBD1 (6 bases). V was shortened by 4 bases and J by 8 bases, with 30 bases between the two germline ends. This CDR3 has 19 residues. From germline, CDR1 is LGHDT and CDR2 YNNKEL (reference sequence). The CDR3 is CASSPQAGVRGLRSDTIYF. The CDR3 DNA sequence: TGTGCCAGCAGCCCCCAAGCGGGGGTAAGGGGGTTAAGATCGGACACCATATATTTT.

This chain links TRBV20-1 with TRBJ2-1; D ambiguous. The CDR3 has 11 residues. In germline, CDR1 is DFQATT, CDR2 SNEGSKA (reference sequence). Trimming shortened V by 6 bases and J by 3 bases, and 6 bases separated the two germline ends. This chain's CDR3 is CSAVGYNEQFF. In nucleotides, the CDR3 is TGCAGTGCAGTCGGCTACAATGAGCAGTTCTTC.

V usage is TRBV10-1 and J usage is TRBJ2-1; TRBD1 is a possible D gene (5 bases). The germline V and J ends were trimmed by 3 bases and 5 bases, with 23 bases remaining between them. Germline V gene data show CDR1 as WNHNN and CDR2 as SYGVQD (reference sequence). This CDR3 is 18 amino acids long. CDR3 in amino acids: CASSDVLPQAGKDNEQFF. CDR3 nucleotide sequence: TGCGCCAGCAGTGATGTTCTTCCACAGGCCGGTAAAGACAATGAGCAGTTCTTC.

The V and J genes are TRBV4-1 and TRBJ2-5; TRBD2 matches at 13 bases. CDR1 is MGHRA, CDR2 YSYEKL, per germline. This CDR3 spans 16 amino acids. Trimming cost V 3 bases and J 1 base; bases outside gene matches: 2. The CDR3 loop is CASSHRTSGGQETQYF. CDR3 sequence (DNA): TGCGCCAGCAGCCACCGGACTAGCGGGGGCCAAGAGACCCAGTACTTC.

This clone occurred many times. The chain couples TRBV27 to TRBJ2-7, with 7 bases matching TRBD1. V dropped 3 bases and J dropped 0; count of bases not matched to a gene: 8. Germline V lookup: CDR1 MNHEY, CDR2 SMNVEV (reference sequence). The CDR3 has 16 residues. The CDR3 DNA reads as TGTGCCAGCAGTTTCCACAGGGGCCCAATCTCCTACGAGCAGTACTTC. The encoded protein is CASSFHRGPISYEQYF.

Turning to this clone: A clone one base away is much larger, so this may be a read error. Other DNA sequences in this sample translate to the same CDR3. The chain employs TRBV3-1 (or the pseudogene TRBV3-2) and TRBJ2-1; 7 bases agree with TRBD1. This CDR3 contains 16 residues. CDR1 LGHDT and CDR2 YNNKEL come from the germline V gene (reference sequence). J was trimmed by 6 bases and V by 0 bases; bases with no gene match: 8. The CDR3 loop reads CASSQDGTGVVNEQFF. Here the CDR3 DNA reads TGTGCCAGCAGCCAAGATGGAACAGGGGTAGTCAATGAGCAGTTCTTC.

The genes are TRBV4-1 and TRBJ1-1; D remains unclear. V was clipped by 0 bases and J by 7 bases, with 6 bases between them. This CDR3 region has 12 residues. CDR1 and CDR2 (germline): MGHRA, YSYEKL. CDR3 protein: CASSQDPREAFF. In DNA, the CDR3 is TGCGCCAGCAGCCAAGACCCCCGTGAAGCTTTCTTT.

V is TRBV4-1 and J is TRBJ1-2, with D perhaps TRBD1 (5 bases). V was pared by 1 base and J by 4 bases, with 10 bases between. This CDR3 comprises 14 residues. Germline lookup yields CDR1 MGHRA and CDR2 YSYEKL. CDR3 residues: CASSQVRQGYGYTF. The CDR3 coding sequence is TGCGCCAGCAGCCAAGTGCGGCAGGGCTATGGCTACACCTTC.